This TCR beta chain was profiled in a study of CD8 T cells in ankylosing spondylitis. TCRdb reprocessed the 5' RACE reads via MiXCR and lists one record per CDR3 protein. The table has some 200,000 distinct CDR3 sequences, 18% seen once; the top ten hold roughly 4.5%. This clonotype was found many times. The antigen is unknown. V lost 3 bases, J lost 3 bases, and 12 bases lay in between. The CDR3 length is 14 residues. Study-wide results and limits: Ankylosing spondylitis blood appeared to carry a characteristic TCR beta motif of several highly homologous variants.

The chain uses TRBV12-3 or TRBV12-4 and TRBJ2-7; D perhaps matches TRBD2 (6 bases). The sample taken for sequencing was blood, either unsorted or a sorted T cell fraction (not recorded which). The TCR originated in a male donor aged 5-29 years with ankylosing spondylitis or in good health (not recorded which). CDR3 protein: CASSLGAGFYEQYF. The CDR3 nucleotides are TGTGCCAGCAGTTTGGGAGCGGGCTTCTACGAGCAGTACTTC.